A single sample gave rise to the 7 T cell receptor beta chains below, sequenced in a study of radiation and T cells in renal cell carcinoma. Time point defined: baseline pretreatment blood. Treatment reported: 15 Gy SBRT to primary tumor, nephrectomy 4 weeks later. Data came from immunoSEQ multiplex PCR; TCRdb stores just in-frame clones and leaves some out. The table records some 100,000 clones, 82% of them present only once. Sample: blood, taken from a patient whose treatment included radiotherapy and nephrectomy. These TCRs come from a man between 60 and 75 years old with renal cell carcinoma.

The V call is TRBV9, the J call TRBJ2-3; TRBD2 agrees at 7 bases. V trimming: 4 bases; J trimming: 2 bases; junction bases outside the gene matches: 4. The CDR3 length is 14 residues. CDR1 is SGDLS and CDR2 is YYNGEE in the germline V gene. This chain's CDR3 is CASSLLAATDTQYF. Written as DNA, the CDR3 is TGTGCCAGCAGCCTTCTAGCGGCCACAGATACGCAGTATTTT.

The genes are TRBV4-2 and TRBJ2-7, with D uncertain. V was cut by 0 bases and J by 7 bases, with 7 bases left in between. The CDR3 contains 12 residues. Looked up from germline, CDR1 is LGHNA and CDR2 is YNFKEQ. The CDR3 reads CASSQDGEEQYF. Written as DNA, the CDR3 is TGTGCCAGCAGCCAAGATGGCGAGGAGCAGTACTTC.

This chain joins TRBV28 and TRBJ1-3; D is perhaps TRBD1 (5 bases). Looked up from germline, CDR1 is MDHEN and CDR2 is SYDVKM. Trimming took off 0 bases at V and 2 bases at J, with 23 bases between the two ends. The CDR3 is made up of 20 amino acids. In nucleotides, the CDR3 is TGTGCCAGCAGTTTATGGGGACCCAGAGATCTTTCCCCCGCTGGAAACACCATATATTTT. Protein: CASSLWGPRDLSPAGNTIYF.

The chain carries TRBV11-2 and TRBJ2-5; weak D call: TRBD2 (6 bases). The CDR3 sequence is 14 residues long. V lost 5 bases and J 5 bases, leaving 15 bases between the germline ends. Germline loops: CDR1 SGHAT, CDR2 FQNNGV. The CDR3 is CASSLRPGGETQYF. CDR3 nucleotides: TGTGCCAGCAGCCTCCGCCCTGGAGGGGAGACCCAGTACTTC.

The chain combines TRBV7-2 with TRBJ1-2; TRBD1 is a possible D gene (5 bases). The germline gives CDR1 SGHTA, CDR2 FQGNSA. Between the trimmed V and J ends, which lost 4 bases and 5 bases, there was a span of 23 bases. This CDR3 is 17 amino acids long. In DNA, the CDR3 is TGTGCCAGCAGCTATAACAGTAATTTGGGGAAGGGGTATGGCTACACCTTC. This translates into CASSYNSNLGKGYGYTF.

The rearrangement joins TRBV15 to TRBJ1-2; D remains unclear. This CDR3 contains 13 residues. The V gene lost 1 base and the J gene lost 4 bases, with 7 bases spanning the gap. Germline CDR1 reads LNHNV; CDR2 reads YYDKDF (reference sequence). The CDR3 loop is CATSRGILYGYTF. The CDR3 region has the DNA TGTGCCACCAGCAGAGGAATCCTCTATGGCTACACCTTC.

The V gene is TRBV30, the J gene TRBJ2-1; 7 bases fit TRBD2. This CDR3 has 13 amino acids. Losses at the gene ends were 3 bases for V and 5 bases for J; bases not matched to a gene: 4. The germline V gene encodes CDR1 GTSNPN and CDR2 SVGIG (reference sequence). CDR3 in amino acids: CAWSPLAHNEQFF. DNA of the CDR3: TGTGCCTGGAGCCCACTAGCGCACAATGAGCAGTTCTTC. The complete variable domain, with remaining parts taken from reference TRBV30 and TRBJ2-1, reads SQTIHQWPATLVQPVGSPLSLECTVEGTSNPNLYWYRQAAGRGLQLLFYSVGIGQISSEVPQNLSASRPQDRQFILSSKKLLLSDSGFYLCAWSPLAHNEQFFGPGTRLTVL.